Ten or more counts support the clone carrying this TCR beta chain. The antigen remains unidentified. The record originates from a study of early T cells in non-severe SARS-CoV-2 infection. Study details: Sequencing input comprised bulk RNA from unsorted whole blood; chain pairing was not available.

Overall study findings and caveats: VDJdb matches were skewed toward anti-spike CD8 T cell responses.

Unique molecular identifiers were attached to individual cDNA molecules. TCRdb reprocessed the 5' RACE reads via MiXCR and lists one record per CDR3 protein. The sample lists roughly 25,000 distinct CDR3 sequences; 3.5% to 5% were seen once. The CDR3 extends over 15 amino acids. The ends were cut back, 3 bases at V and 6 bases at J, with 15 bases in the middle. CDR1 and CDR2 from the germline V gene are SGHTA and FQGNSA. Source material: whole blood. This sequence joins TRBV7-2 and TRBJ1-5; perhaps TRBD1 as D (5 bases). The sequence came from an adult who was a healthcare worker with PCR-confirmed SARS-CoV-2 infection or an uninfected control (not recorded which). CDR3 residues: CASSLGVREAQPQHF. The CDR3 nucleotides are TGTGCCAGCAGCTTGGGTGTCAGGGAGGCTCAGCCCCAGCATTTT.